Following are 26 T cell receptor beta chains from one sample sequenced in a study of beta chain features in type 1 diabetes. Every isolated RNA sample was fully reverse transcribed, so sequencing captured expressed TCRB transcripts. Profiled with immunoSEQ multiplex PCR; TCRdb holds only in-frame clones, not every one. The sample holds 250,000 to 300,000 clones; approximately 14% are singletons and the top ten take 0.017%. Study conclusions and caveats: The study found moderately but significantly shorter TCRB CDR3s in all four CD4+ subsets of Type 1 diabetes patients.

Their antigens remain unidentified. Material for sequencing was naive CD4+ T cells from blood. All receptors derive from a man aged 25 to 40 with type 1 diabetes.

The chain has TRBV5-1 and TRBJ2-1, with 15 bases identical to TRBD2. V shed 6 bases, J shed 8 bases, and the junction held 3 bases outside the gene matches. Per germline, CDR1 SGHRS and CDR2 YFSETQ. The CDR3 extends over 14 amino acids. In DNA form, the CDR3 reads TGCGCCAGCACGGGACTAGCGGGAGGAGATGAGCAGTTCTTC. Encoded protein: CASTGLAGGDEQFF.

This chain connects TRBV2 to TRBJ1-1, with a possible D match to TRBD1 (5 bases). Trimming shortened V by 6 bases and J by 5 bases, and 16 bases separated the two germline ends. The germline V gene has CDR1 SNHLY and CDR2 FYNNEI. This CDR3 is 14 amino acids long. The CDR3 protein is CASRGTGGTTEAFF. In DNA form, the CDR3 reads TGTGCCAGCAGGGGAACGGGGGGTACGACTGAAGCTTTCTTT.

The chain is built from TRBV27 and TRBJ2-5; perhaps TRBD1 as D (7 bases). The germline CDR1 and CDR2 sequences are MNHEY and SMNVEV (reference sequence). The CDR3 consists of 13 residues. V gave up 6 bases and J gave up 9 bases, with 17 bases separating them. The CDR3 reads CASRDQTGRPQYF. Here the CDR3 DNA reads TGTGCCAGCAGGGACCAGACAGGGAGGCCCCAGTACTTC.

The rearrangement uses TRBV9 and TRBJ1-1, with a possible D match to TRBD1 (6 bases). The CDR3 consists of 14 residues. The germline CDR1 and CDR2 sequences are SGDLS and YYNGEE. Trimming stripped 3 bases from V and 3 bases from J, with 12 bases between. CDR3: CASSASGGHTEAFF. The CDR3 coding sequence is TGTGCCAGCAGCGCATCGGGGGGGCACACTGAAGCTTTCTTT.

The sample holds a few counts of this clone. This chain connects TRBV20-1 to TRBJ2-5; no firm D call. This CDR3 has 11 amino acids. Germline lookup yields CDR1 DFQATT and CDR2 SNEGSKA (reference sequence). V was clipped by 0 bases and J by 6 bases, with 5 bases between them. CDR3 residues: CSARDLKTQYF. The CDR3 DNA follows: TGCAGTGCTAGAGATCTAAAGACCCAGTACTTC.

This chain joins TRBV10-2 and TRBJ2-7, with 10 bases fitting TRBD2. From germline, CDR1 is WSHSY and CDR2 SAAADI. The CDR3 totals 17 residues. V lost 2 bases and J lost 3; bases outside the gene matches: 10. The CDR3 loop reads CASSERLAGEGGYEQYF. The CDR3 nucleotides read TGCGCCAGCAGTGAGAGGCTAGCGGGAGAAGGTGGCTACGAGCAGTACTTC.

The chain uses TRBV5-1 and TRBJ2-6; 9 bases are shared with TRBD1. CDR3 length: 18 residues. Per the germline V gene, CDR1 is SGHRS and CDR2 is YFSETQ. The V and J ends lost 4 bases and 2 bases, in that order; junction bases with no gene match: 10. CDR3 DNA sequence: TGCGCCAGCAGCATACCGGGACAGGGTTCAACTGGGGCCAACGTCCTGACTTTC. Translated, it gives CASSIPGQGSTGANVLTF.

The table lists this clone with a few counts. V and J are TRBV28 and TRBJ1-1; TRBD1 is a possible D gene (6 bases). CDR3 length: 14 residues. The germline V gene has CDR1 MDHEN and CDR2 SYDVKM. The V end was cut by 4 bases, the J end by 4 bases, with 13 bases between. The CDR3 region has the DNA TGTGCCAGCAGTTGGGGGGGGCGACGCACTGAAGCTTTCTTT. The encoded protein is CASSWGGRRTEAFF. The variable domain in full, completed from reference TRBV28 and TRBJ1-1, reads DVKVTQSSRYLVKRTGEKVFLECVQDMDHENMFWYRQDPGLGLRLIYFSYDVKMKEKGDIPEGYSVSREKKERFSLILESASTNQTSMYLCASSWGGRRTEAFFGQGTRLTVV.

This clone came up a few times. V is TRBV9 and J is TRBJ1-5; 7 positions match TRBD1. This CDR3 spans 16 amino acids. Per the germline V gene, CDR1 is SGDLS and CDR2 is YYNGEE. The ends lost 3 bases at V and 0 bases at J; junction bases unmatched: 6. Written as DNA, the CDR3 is TGTGCCAGCAGCGCTGGACAGGCATATAGCAATCAGCCCCAGCATTTT. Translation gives CASSAGQAYSNQPQHF.

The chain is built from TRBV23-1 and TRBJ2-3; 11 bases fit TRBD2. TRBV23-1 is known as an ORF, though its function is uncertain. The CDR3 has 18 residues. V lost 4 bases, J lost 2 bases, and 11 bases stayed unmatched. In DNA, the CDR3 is TGCGCCAGCAGTCCCACCCTCACTAGCGGGAGCCCCACAGATACGCAGTATTTT. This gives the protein CASSPTLTSGSPTDTQYF.

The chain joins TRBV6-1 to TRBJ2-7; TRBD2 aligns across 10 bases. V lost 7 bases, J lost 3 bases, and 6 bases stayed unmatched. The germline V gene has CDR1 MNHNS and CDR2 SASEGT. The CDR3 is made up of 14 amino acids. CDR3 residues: CASTNSGRDYEQYF. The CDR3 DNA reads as TGTGCCAGCACCAACAGCGGGAGGGACTACGAGCAGTACTTC.

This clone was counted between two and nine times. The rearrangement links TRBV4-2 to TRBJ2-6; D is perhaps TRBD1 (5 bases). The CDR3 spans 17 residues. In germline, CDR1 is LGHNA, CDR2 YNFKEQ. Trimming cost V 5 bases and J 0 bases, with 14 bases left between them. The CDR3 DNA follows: TGTGCCAGCAGCTGGGCGACAGTGATCTCTGGGGCCAACGTCCTGACTTTC. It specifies CASSWATVISGANVLTF.

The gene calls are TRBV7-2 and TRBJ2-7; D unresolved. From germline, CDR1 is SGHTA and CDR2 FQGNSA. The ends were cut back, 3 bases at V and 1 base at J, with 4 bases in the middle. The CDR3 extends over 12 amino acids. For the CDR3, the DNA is TGTGCCAGCAGCTTTGAGTCCTACGAGCAGTACTTC. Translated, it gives CASSFESYEQYF.

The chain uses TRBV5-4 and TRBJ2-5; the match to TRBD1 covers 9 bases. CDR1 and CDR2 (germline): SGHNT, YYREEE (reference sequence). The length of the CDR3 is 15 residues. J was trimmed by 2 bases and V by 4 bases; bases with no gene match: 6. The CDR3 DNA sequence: TGTGCCAGCAGCGGGGGACAGGGAATTCAAGAGACCCAGTACTTC. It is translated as CASSGGQGIQETQYF.

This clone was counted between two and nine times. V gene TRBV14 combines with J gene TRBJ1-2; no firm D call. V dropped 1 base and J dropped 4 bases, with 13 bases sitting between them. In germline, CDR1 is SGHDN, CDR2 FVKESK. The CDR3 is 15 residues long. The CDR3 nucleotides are TGTGCCAGCAGCCAAGGAAGCGGCCACGGCTATGGCTACACCTTC. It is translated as CASSQGSGHGYGYTF.

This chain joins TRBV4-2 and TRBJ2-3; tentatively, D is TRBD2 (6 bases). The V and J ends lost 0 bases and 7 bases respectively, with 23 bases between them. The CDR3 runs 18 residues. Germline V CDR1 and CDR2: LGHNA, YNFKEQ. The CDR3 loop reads CASSQDRLGWGDVNTQYF. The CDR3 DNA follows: TGTGCCAGCAGCCAAGACCGGCTGGGTTGGGGGGATGTTAATACGCAGTATTTT.

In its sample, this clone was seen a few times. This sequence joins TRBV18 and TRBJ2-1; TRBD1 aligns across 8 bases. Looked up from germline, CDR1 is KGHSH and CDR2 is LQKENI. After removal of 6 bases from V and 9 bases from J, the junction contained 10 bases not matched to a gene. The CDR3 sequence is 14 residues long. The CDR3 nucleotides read TGTGCCAGCTCTCTAACCCGGACAGGGCTTGAGCAGTTCTTC. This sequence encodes CASSLTRTGLEQFF.

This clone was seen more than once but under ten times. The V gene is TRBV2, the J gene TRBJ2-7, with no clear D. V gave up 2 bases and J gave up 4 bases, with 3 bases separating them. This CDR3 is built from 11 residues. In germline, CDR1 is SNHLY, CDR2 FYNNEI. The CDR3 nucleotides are TGTGCCAGCAGTGAAATATACGAGCAGTACTTC. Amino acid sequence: CASSEIYEQYF.

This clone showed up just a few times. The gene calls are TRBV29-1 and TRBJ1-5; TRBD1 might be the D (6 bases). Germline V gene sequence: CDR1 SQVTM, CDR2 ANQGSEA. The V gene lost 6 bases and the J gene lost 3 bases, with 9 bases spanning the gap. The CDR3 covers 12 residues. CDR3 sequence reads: CSVGDNNQPQHF. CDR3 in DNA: TGCAGCGTCGGGGACAACAATCAGCCCCAGCATTTT.

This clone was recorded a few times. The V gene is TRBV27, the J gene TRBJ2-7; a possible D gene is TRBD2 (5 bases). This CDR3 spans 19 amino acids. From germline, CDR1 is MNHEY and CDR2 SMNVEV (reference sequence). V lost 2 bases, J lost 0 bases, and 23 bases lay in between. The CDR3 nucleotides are TGTGCCAGCAGTTTAAGGGTTGGAGCGGCTACGCTCAGCTCCTACGAGCAGTACTTC. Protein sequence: CASSLRVGAATLSSYEQYF.

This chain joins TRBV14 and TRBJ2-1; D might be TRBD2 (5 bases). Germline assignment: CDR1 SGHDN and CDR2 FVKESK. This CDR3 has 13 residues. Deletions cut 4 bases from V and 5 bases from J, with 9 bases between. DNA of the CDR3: TGTGCCAGCAGCCGGACTCGTCACAATGAGCAGTTCTTC. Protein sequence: CASSRTRHNEQFF.

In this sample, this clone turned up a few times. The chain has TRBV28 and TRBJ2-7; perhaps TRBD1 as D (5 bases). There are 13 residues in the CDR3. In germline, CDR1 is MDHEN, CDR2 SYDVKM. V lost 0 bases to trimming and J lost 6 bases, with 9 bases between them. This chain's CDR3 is CASSLWAGREQYF. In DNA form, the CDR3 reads TGTGCCAGCAGTTTATGGGCAGGGCGCGAGCAGTACTTC.

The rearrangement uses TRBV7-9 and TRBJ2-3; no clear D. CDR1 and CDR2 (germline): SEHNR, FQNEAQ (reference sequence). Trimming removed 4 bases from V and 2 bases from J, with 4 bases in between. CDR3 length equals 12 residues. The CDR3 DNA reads TGTGCCAGCAGCTCTTTCACAGATACGCAGTATTTT. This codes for CASSSFTDTQYF.

CDR3 loop: CASQGDSNYGYTF. In DNA form, the CDR3 reads TGTGCCAGCCAGGGGGACAGCAACTATGGCTACACCTTC. The chain carries TRBV2 and TRBJ1-2, with 7 bases identical to TRBD1. CDR3 size: 13 residues. The V segment lost 8 bases and the J segment 2 bases; nucleotides outside the gene matches: 5. Germline values: CDR1 SNHLY, CDR2 FYNNEI.

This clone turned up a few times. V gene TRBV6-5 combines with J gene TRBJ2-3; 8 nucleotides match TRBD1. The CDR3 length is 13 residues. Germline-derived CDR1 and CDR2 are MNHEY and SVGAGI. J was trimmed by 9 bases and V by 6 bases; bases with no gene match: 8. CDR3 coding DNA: TGTGCCAGCAGCAGATCGACAGGGGAAACGCAGTATTTT. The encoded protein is CASSRSTGETQYF.

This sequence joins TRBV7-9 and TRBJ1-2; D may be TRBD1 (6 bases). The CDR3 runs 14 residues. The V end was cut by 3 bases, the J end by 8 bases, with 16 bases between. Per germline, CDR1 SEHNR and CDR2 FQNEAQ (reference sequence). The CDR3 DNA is TGTGCCAGCAGCTTCTGGACAGAAGAGAGGGGCTACACCTTC. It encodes CASSFWTEERGYTF.